Listed here is a single T cell receptor beta chain. This entry is derived from a study of blood T cell repertoires in COVID-19. Study in general: COVID-19 samples collected from the United States, Italy and Spain covered acute and convalescent phases. Sources were T cells, B-cell-depleted T cells, or PBMCs; the material itself was cDNA or gDNA.

In the source study's methods: Amplification of reference gene primers provided the estimated nucleated cell counts. Assay used: immunoSEQ multiplex PCR; TCRdb lists only in-frame clones, some missing. V, J and clone size are taken as reported in that table, and D and trimming were inferred from the DNA itself. The sample consists of 150,000 to 200,000 clones, approximately 90% of them appearing once. The sequence came from a man between 18 and 35 years old who had recovered from COVID-19. The sequenced sample consisted of peripheral blood.

CDR3 loop: CASSPSGSIYEQYF. CDR3 DNA: TGTGCCAGCAGTCCTAGCGGGAGTATCTACGAGCAGTACTTC. This chain joins TRBV28 and TRBJ2-7, with 10 nucleotides matching TRBD2. V trimming: 5 bases; J trimming: 3 bases; junction bases outside the gene matches: 4. The germline gives CDR1 MDHEN, CDR2 SYDVKM. This CDR3 contains 14 residues.